This T cell receptor (beta chain) was observed in a study of T cell repertoires in cytomegalovirus infection. In TCRdb, the reads were re-called with MiXCR into one record per CDR3 protein. The top ten clones hold under 15% of a sample with some 800,000 distinct CDR3 sequences, 32% of them seen once. As to this clonotype: No antigen is known for it.

V gave up 5 bases and J gave up 0 bases, with 13 bases separating them. Germline CDR1 SGHVT, CDR2 SQSDAQ. CDR3 size: 15 residues. The J gene is TRBJ1-1, the V gene TRBV7-4; D is unresolved. This clonotype was sampled from a human donor in good health (CMV status not recorded). Some clones in this sample may be carry-over from other donors' samples. Sample: cultured CD8+ T cells from PBMCs, taken from culture after CMV antigen stimulation. The CDR3 sequence: CASSPVGGLNTEAFF. The CDR3 nucleotides are TGTGCCAGCAGCCCCGTGGGAGGCTTGAACACTGAAGCTTTCTTT. The variable domain in full, completed from reference TRBV7-4 and TRBJ1-1, reads GAGVSQSPRYKVAKRGRDVALRCDSISGHVTLYWYRQTLGQGSEVLTYSQSDAQRDKSGRPSGRFSAERPERSVSTLKIQRTEQGDSAVYLCASSPVGGLNTEAFFGQGTRLTVV.